The rows below give T cell receptor beta chains drawn from one sample of a study of T cell responses to AZD1222 COVID-19 vaccine. Produced via immunoSEQ multiplex PCR; TCRdb's table is partial and in-frame only. The sample yields about 92,000 clones, around 89% seen once. Sequencing was performed on peripheral blood, taken on day 0 of AZD1222 vaccination. Receptor source: an adult in good health. Each CDR3 is given with its conserved first and last residue. A D gene is named only where the DNA matches it firmly. Clone size is not always given. Where it is, it says once, few, many or a class for expanded clones.

TRBD2	TRBV28	TRBJ2-7	.	14	TGTGCCAGCAGCCGGAGTAGCGGGAGGTCGGGGCAGTACTTC	CASSRSSGRSGQYF
.	TRBV10-3	TRBJ2-5	.	16	TGTGCCATCAGTGGGTCGGAGGCGGGAATACAAGAGACCCAGTACTTC	CAISGSEAGIQETQYF
.	TRBV18	TRBJ2-7	.	12	TGTGCCAGCTCACCAAGGGGTTACGAGCAGTACTTC	CASSPRGYEQYF
.	TRBV6-5	TRBJ1-1	.	13	TGTGCCAGCACCACGCAACCGAACACTGAAGCTTTCTTT	CASTTQPNTEAFF
.	TRBV5-1	TRBJ2-2	.	15	TGCGCCAGCAGCTTGGCCGGCGGGGAAACCGGGGAGCTGTTTTTT	CASSLAGGETGELFF
TRBD2	TRBV7-6	TRBJ2-5	.	17	TGTGCCAGCAGCTTTAGGCCCCCAGCGGGAGGGCTTGAGACCCAGTACTTC	CASSFRPPAGGLETQYF
.	TRBV9	TRBJ1-1	.	15	TGTGCCAGCAGCGTAGATGGGGGGAGGAACACTGAAGCTTTCTTT	CASSVDGGRNTEAFF
TRBD2	TRBV7-9	TRBJ2-1	.	14	TGTGCCAGCAGATACGGACTAGCGGGAGATGAGCAGTTCTTC	CASRYGLAGDEQFF
TRBD1	TRBV10-3	TRBJ1-5	.	14	TGTGCCATCAGTTCGACAGGGAACAATCAGCCCCAGCATTTT	CAISSTGNNQPQHF
TRBD2	TRBV7-2	TRBJ2-2	once	17	TGTGCCAGCAGCTTAGAAAAAGCGGGAGGGCGTTCCGGGGAGCTGTTTTTT	CASSLEKAGGRSGELFF
TRBD2	TRBV12-3/TRBV12-4	TRBJ2-1	.	12	TGTGCCAGCGGACTAGGACCGAATGAGCAGTTCTTC	CASGLGPNEQFF
TRBD2	TRBV10-3	TRBJ2-2	.	17	TGTGCCATCAGTGAGTCCATAGCGGGAGTTAACACCGGGGAGCTGTTTTTT	CAISESIAGVNTGELFF
TRBD2	TRBV11-2	TRBJ2-1	once	15	TGTGCCAGCAGCAAGACTGGCGGGAGGGCAAGTGAGCAGTTCTTC	CASSKTGGRASEQFF
.	TRBV7-9	TRBJ1-5	.	14	TGTGCCAGCAGCTTGGGGGGATCGGATCAGCCCCAGCATTTT	CASSLGGSDQPQHF
.	TRBV11-1	TRBJ2-2	once	14	TGTGCCAGCAGCTTAGCGTATAGCACCGGGGAGCTGTTTTTT	CASSLAYSTGELFF
.	TRBV9	TRBJ1-3	.	15	TGTGCCAGCAGCTACAGGTTTGGCTCTGGAAACACCATATATTTT	CASSYRFGSGNTIYF
.	TRBV7-2	TRBJ2-3	.	12	TGTGCCAGCAGCGTCCCCGGACGGAGGCAGTATTTT	CASSVPGRRQYF
.	TRBV2	TRBJ1-6	.	20	TGTGCCAGCAGTCCTTTTCGGTCGGGGGCGAGTAGTTCCTATAATTCACCCCTCCACTTT	CASSPFRSGASSSYNSPLHF
.	TRBV2	TRBJ2-3	.	14	TGTGCCAGCAGTGGTCTAGTAAGCACAGATACGCAGTATTTT	CASSGLVSTDTQYF
.	TRBV7-9	TRBJ2-1	few	14	TGTGCCAGCAGCTTAGCGAGCCTGGACGATGAGCAGTTCTTC	CASSLASLDDEQFF
TRBD1	TRBV28	TRBJ1-5	.	15	TGTGCCAGCAGCCGACAGGGGGCCGGCAATCAGCCCCAGCATTTT	CASSRQGAGNQPQHF
.	TRBV19	TRBJ1-2	.	17	TGTGCCAGTATTCCGGGGACCGCGCGGATAGCTAACTATGGCTACACCTTC	CASIPGTARIANYGYTF
TRBD2	TRBV10-3	TRBJ2-1	.	13	TGTGCCATAGGACTAGGAGCGATCAATGAGCAGTTCTTC	CAIGLGAINEQFF
TRBD2	TRBV27	TRBJ2-1	.	14	TGTGCCAGCAGTCTCTCGACTAGCCACAATGAGCAGTTCTTC	CASSLSTSHNEQFF
.	TRBV6-6	TRBJ1-1	.	13	TGTGCCAGCAGCCCGAAACTGAACACTGAAGCTTTCTTT	CASSPKLNTEAFF
TRBD2	TRBV14	TRBJ2-7	.	18	TGTGCCAGCAGCCAAGATCTAGGGGCTAGCGGGAGATCCCACGAGCAGTACTTC	CASSQDLGASGRSHEQYF
.	TRBV28	TRBJ1-6	.	11	TGTGCCAGCAGTGCACTCAGGAATCTCCACTTT	CASSALRNLHF
.	TRBV28	TRBJ1-2	.	13	TGTGCCAGCAGTTTAGGGGGGGTGCGTGGCTACACCTTC	CASSLGGVRGYTF
.	TRBV3-1/TRBV3-2	TRBJ2-7	.	11	TGTGCCAGCAGCCAAGTGGGCGAGCAGTACTTC	CASSQVGEQYF
.	TRBV9	TRBJ2-5	.	16	TGTGCCAGCAGCGTTTCCCCCGGACACGGGGGAGAGACCCAGTACTTC	CASSVSPGHGGETQYF
TRBD1	TRBV6-2/TRBV6-3	TRBJ1-2	.	14	TGTGCCAGCAGCCACCCCGGACAGGGCTATGGCTACACCTTC	CASSHPGQGYGYTF
TRBD1	TRBV3-1/TRBV3-2	TRBJ1-5	.	15	TGTGCCAGCAGCCAAGACAGGGGGAGCAATCAGCCCCAGCATTTT	CASSQDRGSNQPQHF
.	TRBV7-2	TRBJ1-5	.	14	TGTGCCAGCAGCCCGTATATTGACAATCAGCCCCAGCATTTT	CASSPYIDNQPQHF
TRBD2	TRBV19	TRBJ2-1	.	16	TGTGCCAGTAGTATCTCAGCGGGAGGAGGGTACAATGAGCAGTTCTTC	CASSISAGGGYNEQFF
.	TRBV4-3	TRBJ2-6	.	16	TGCGCCAGCAGCCAAGAGATGGGTTCTGGGGCCAACGTCCTGACTTTC	CASSQEMGSGANVLTF
.	TRBV5-1	TRBJ1-6	.	13	TGCGCCAGCAGCTTGGGCGGGGGTAAGGCCCTCCACTTT	CASSLGGGKALHF
.	TRBV28	TRBJ2-2	.	16	TGTGCCAGCAGTTTAGGCAGGGGATGGACCACCGGGGAGCTGTTTTTT	CASSLGRGWTTGELFF
.	TRBV29-1	TRBJ1-2	once	13	TGCAGCATATCCAGGGGACCTAACTATGGCTACACCTTC	CSISRGPNYGYTF
.	TRBV28	TRBJ1-1	.	13	TGTGCCAGCAGTCCCACCGTCGGCACTGAAGCTTTCTTT	CASSPTVGTEAFF
TRBD2	TRBV29-1	TRBJ2-7	.	14	TGCAGCGTACAGGGACTAGCGGGAACCTACGAGCAGTACTTC	CSVQGLAGTYEQYF
TRBD1	TRBV28	TRBJ1-1	.	15	TGTGCCAGCAGATTCAACAGGGGCCGGGGCACTGAAGCTTTCTTT	CASRFNRGRGTEAFF
TRBD2	TRBV7-3	TRBJ2-1	.	18	TGTGCCAGCAGCTCCCACCCCCCAACTAGCGGGAGAATCAATGAGCAGTTCTTC	CASSSHPPTSGRINEQFF
.	TRBV10-1	TRBJ2-7	.	13	TGCGCCAGCAGTGAAGGTGAGCGCTACGAGCAGTACTTC	CASSEGERYEQYF
TRBD2	TRBV6-5	TRBJ2-3	.	15	TGTGCCAGCAGTTCCCTGACTAGCGGTCGCGGTACGCAGTATTTT	CASSSLTSGRGTQYF
.	TRBV7-3	TRBJ2-3	once	15	TGTGCCAGCAGCTCTACGGGACTTATCACAGATACGCAGTATTTT	CASSSTGLITDTQYF
.	TRBV29-1	TRBJ2-3	.	13	TGCAGCCTCCTGGCGGCTAGCACAGATACGCAGTATTTT	CSLLAASTDTQYF
.	TRBV19	TRBJ2-7	once	11	TGTGCCAGTAGCACACTCTACGAGCAGTACTTC	CASSTLYEQYF
TRBD2	TRBV5-1	TRBJ2-5	.	17	TGCGCCAGCAGCGGCCTGGGTCTAGCGGGAGCAGAAGAGACCCAGTACTTC	CASSGLGLAGAEETQYF
TRBD2	TRBV19	TRBJ2-5	.	16	TGTGCCAGTAGTATAGGGACGGGAGGTCCCCAAGAGACCCAGTACTTC	CASSIGTGGPQETQYF
.	TRBV6-5	TRBJ1-2	.	13	TGTGCCAGCAGTTACTTGGGGCAAGATGGCTACACCTTC	CASSYLGQDGYTF
.	TRBV5-1	TRBJ1-1	few	15	TGCGCCAGCAGCCCATCTCCCCGGGCCGGCACTGAAGCTTTCTTT	CASSPSPRAGTEAFF
.	TRBV7-2	TRBJ1-1	.	14	TGTGCCAGCAGCTTAGGCCACCCGAACACTGAAGCTTTCTTT	CASSLGHPNTEAFF
.	TRBV6-5	TRBJ2-7	.	14	TGTGCCAGCACCAGCCCCGAGACAGGCTACTGGCAGTACTTC	CASTSPETGYWQYF